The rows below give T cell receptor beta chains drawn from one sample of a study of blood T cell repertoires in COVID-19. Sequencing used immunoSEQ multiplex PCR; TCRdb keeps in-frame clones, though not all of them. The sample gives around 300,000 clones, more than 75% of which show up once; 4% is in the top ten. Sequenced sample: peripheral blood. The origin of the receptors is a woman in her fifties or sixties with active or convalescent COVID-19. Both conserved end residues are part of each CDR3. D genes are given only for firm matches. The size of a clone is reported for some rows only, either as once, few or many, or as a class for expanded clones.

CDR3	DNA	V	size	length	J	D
CASSPGLNYEQYF	TGTGCCAGCTCACCCGGACTCAACTACGAGCAGTACTTC	TRBV18	NA	13	TRBJ2-7	NA
CASSSPSQGNYGYTF	TGTGCCAGCAGTTCCCCTTCCCAGGGTAACTATGGCTACACCTTC	TRBV6-6	NA	15	TRBJ1-2	NA
CASSQESGAYEQYF	TGTGCCAGCAGCCAAGAGTCGGGAGCCTACGAGCAGTACTTC	TRBV3-1/TRBV3-2	NA	14	TRBJ2-7	NA
CASSSTTGAYEQYF	TGTGCCAGCTCATCTACGACAGGTGCCTACGAGCAGTACTTC	TRBV18	NA	14	TRBJ2-7	NA
CASSPPREGAFF	TGTGCCAGCTCACCACCGAGGGAGGGAGCTTTCTTT	TRBV18	NA	12	TRBJ1-1	NA
CSVQPLAGGHEQFF	TGCAGCGTCCAACCCCTAGCGGGGGGCCATGAGCAGTTCTTC	TRBV29-1	few	14	TRBJ2-1	TRBD2
CSASVGGMDYEQYF	TGCAGTGCTAGTGTGGGGGGAATGGACTACGAGCAGTACTTC	TRBV20-1	NA	14	TRBJ2-7	NA
CSASYNEAFF	TGCAGTGCTAGTTATAATGAAGCTTTCTTT	TRBV20-1	few	10	TRBJ1-1	NA
CASSKPGQKETQYF	TGTGCCAGCAGCAAGCCGGGACAGAAAGAGACCCAGTACTTC	TRBV7-2	NA	14	TRBJ2-5	TRBD1
CASSHSGDTEAFF	TGTGCCAGCAGCCATTCAGGGGACACTGAAGCTTTCTTT	TRBV3-1/TRBV3-2	once	13	TRBJ1-1	NA
CASSAGQAINEKLFF	TGTGCCAGCAGCGCGGGACAGGCGATTAATGAAAAACTGTTTTTT	TRBV9	NA	15	TRBJ1-4	TRBD1
CASSPVINQPQHF	TGTGCCAGCAGTCCAGTGATCAATCAGCCCCAGCATTTT	TRBV6-2/TRBV6-3	NA	13	TRBJ1-5	NA
CASSIDRRHLNEKLFF	TGTGCCAGTAGTATAGATCGGAGGCACCTTAATGAAAAACTGTTTTTT	TRBV19	NA	16	TRBJ1-4	NA
CAWSAGNLAKNIQYF	TGTGCCTGGAGTGCGGGTAACTTAGCCAAAAACATTCAGTACTTC	TRBV30	NA	15	TRBJ2-4	NA
CASSLRVGEQYF	TGCGCCAGCAGCTTGCGGGTAGGCGAGCAGTACTTC	TRBV5-1	NA	12	TRBJ2-7	NA
CASSQDGVTGETQYF	TGTGCCAGCAGCCAAGATGGAGTAACGGGTGAGACCCAGTACTTC	TRBV4-2	NA	15	TRBJ2-5	NA
CATAPGGRTDEQFF	TGTGCCACCGCCCCAGGGGGCAGAACCGATGAGCAGTTCTTC	TRBV6-5	NA	14	TRBJ2-1	TRBD1
CASSQRGSGGDEQFF	TGCGCCAGCAGCCAGAGGGGGTCAGGGGGCGATGAGCAGTTCTTC	TRBV5-1	once	15	TRBJ2-1	TRBD1
CASSKAQGLYGYTF	TGTGCCAGCAGCAAAGCGCAGGGGCTCTATGGCTACACCTTC	TRBV21-1	NA	14	TRBJ1-2	NA
CASSQGRSGGLYNEQFF	TGTGCCAGCAGCCAAGGTCGTAGCGGGGGCCTCTACAATGAGCAGTTCTTC	TRBV4-2	few	17	TRBJ2-1	TRBD2
CASSLIAGNQPQHF	TGTGCCAGCAGCTTAATAGCGGGCAATCAGCCCCAGCATTTT	TRBV7-3	NA	14	TRBJ1-5	NA
CASSSRTSGSNTQYF	TGTGCCAGCAGCTCCAGGACTAGCGGGTCAAATACGCAGTATTTT	TRBV5-4	NA	15	TRBJ2-3	TRBD2
CASSVPPLGQGGTLGYNEQFF	TGTGCCAGCAGCGTACCTCCACTAGGGCAGGGAGGCACACTGGGCTACAATGAGCAGTTCTTC	TRBV9	NA	21	TRBJ2-1	NA
CASSLGSYEQYF	TGTGCCAGCAGCCTTGGGAGTTACGAGCAGTACTTC	TRBV7-9	NA	12	TRBJ2-7	NA
CASIAEQSGNTIYF	TGTGCCAGCATTGCGGAGCAGAGTGGAAACACCATATATTTT	TRBV11-3	NA	14	TRBJ1-3	NA
CASSPLRAGGYNEQFF	TGTGCCAGCAGCCCCTTGCGAGCGGGAGGTTACAATGAGCAGTTCTTC	TRBV4-2	NA	16	TRBJ2-1	TRBD2
CAWSTSGRANGELFF	TGTGCCTGGAGTACTAGCGGGAGGGCCAACGGGGAGCTGTTTTTT	TRBV30	NA	15	TRBJ2-2	TRBD2
CASIRGQGGSPLHF	TGTGCTTCTATCAGGGGACAGGGAGGGTCACCCCTCCACTTT	TRBV6-6	NA	14	TRBJ1-6	TRBD1
CASSPHNQPQHF	TGTGCCAGCAGTCCACACAATCAGCCCCAGCATTTT	TRBV28	few	12	TRBJ1-5	NA
CASSRRTTRENYGYTF	TGTGCCAGCAGCCGTAGGACAACCCGGGAGAACTATGGCTACACCTTC	TRBV7-2	NA	16	TRBJ1-2	NA
CATSRGRNRDTSYEQYF	TGTGCCACCAGCAGAGGTAGGAATCGGGACACCTCCTACGAGCAGTACTTC	TRBV15	NA	17	TRBJ2-7	NA
CASIRTDRPSANYGYTF	TGTGCCAGTATCAGGACGGACAGACCCAGCGCTAACTATGGCTACACCTTC	TRBV19	NA	17	TRBJ1-2	NA
CASSLERGGPSPLHF	TGTGCCAGCAGCCTAGAGAGAGGGGGTCCTTCACCCCTCCACTTT	TRBV11-2	NA	15	TRBJ1-6	NA
CASSQLVVVAGSNEQFF	TGCGCCAGCAGCCAGCTGGTCGTCGTTGCAGGGTCTAATGAGCAGTTCTTC	TRBV4-1	NA	17	TRBJ2-1	NA
CASSYPRDTSQPQHF	TGTGCCAGCAGTTACCCCCGGGACACAAGCCAGCCCCAGCATTTT	TRBV6-2/TRBV6-3	NA	15	TRBJ1-5	NA
CASSVPGGYYEQYF	TGCGCCAGCAGCGTACCGGGAGGATACTACGAGCAGTACTTC	TRBV5-1	NA	14	TRBJ2-7	TRBD2
CASSLVAGELFF	TGTGCCAGCAGCTTGGTCGCCGGGGAGCTGTTTTTT	TRBV5-4	once	12	TRBJ2-2	NA
CASSQETIGADTQYF	TGTGCCAGCAGCCAAGAAACGATTGGAGCAGATACGCAGTATTTT	TRBV3-1/TRBV3-2	NA	15	TRBJ2-3	NA
CASSSQGAPREKLFF	TGTGCCAGCAGCTCCCAGGGGGCGCCTCGGGAAAAACTGTTTTTT	TRBV5-8	NA	15	TRBJ1-4	TRBD1
CASSVGGLAGGPGNEQFF	TGTGCCAGCAGCGTAGGTGGACTAGCGGGAGGGCCAGGGAATGAGCAGTTCTTC	TRBV9	NA	18	TRBJ2-1	TRBD2
CAWSDKLWDRGNSPLHF	TGTGCCTGGAGTGACAAACTTTGGGACAGGGGAAATTCACCCCTCCACTTT	TRBV30	NA	17	TRBJ1-6	TRBD1
CASSPSGQGVYGYTF	TGCGCCAGCAGCCCCTCGGGACAGGGAGTCTATGGCTACACCTTC	TRBV4-1	NA	15	TRBJ1-2	TRBD1
CASSLPGTGGYEQYF	TGTGCCAGCAGCTTACCCGGGACAGGGGGCTACGAGCAGTACTTC	TRBV7-6	NA	15	TRBJ2-7	TRBD1
CSAVLSTGELFF	TGCAGCGCTGTTTTATCCACCGGGGAGCTGTTTTTT	TRBV29-1	once	12	TRBJ2-2	NA
CASSLAGGNTEAFF	TGCGCCAGCAGCTTGGCCGGGGGGAACACTGAAGCTTTCTTT	TRBV5-1	NA	14	TRBJ1-1	NA